The clone carrying this TCR beta chain was seen just once. Other nucleotide sequences in the sample specify the same CDR3. Investigators divided CD4+ cells into CD45RA+ naive and CD45RA-negative memory subsets. The assay was immunoSEQ multiplex PCR, and TCRdb's table has in-frame clones only and misses some. Of fewer than 3 million clones listed, about 90% are singletons. The entry originates in a study of shared clonotypes between healthy human individuals. About the study: Those who served as donors were a couple of women and a few men between the ages of 18 and 49.

Per germline, CDR1 SGHRS and CDR2 YFSETQ. The CDR3 has 15 amino acids. The V end was cut by 0 bases, the J end by 1 base, with 10 bases between. This receptor was taken from a man aged 18 to 35 in good health. Some clones in this sample may be carry-over from other donors' samples. Sequenced sample: naive CD4+ T cells from PBMCs. Subset defined: CD45RA+ positively selected. The V call is TRBV5-1, the J call TRBJ1-1; D may be TRBD1 (6 bases). CDR3 DNA: TGCGCCAGCAGCTTGGCCGGGGGGGCGAACACTGAAGCTTTCTTT. As protein: CASSLAGGANTEAFF.